This T cell receptor (beta chain) is from a study of T-cell memory formation after mild COVID-19. Remarks on this clonotype: Its antigen is unidentified.

One entry per CDR3 protein results from TCRdb running MiXCR on the 5' RACE reads. The sample includes 100,000 to 120,000 distinct CDR3 sequences, 20% to 25% seen only once; the top ten take around 41%. General study results and limits: Mainly CM and EM harbored the contracting CD4+ clones; mainly EMRA harbored the CD8+ ones.

The CDR3 length is 16 residues. CDR1 is DFQATT and CDR2 is SNEGSKA in the germline V gene (reference sequence). Trimming cost V 2 bases and J 0 bases; bases outside gene matches: 9. Sequencing input: PBMCs or a T cell subset sorted from them (not recorded which). This sequence originates from a man in his late teens or twenties who had mild COVID-19 (a few samples of this study predate the infection). Cell type and time point are not known. This chain uses TRBV20-1 with TRBJ2-7; 8 nucleotides line up with TRBD2. CDR3 coding DNA: TGCAGTGCTAGACGGGAGGGAACTCTGACCTCCTACGAGCAGTACTTC. Translation gives CSARREGTLTSYEQYF.